The 3 T cell receptor beta chains below all came from one sample that was sequenced in a study of shared clonotypes between healthy human individuals. TCRdb's table, derived via immunoSEQ multiplex PCR, lists solely in-frame clones and lacks some. The repertoire has over a million clones, roughly 74% of them found once; the top ten carry about 0.52%. Sequences were obtained from memory CD4+ T cells from PBMCs. Subset reported: CD45RA-negative fraction. The receptor set was obtained from a man between 18 and 29 years old in good health. Some clones in this sample may be carry-over from other donors' samples.

In its sample, this clone was seen a few times. This chain links TRBV20-1 with TRBJ1-1, with D unresolved. The V gene's germline CDR1 is DFQATT and CDR2 SNEGSKA (reference sequence). This CDR3 is 10 amino acids long. The V end was cut by 6 bases, the J end by 3 bases, with 5 bases between. The CDR3 DNA reads TGCAGTGCCGTCCACACTGAAGCTTTCTTT. This gives the protein CSAVHTEAFF.

The chain uses TRBV2 and TRBJ1-5; maybe TRBD1 (5 bases). V gave up 6 bases and J gave up 3 bases, with 12 bases separating them. In germline, CDR1 is SNHLY, CDR2 FYNNEI. CDR3 size: 14 residues. In DNA, the CDR3 is TGTGCCAGCAGCGGAGACAGTTACAATCAGCCCCAGCATTTT. The encoded protein is CASSGDSYNQPQHF.

This sequence joins TRBV10-3 and TRBJ1-1; tentative D call: TRBD1 (5 bases). The length of the CDR3 is 13 residues. In germline, CDR1 is ENHRY, CDR2 SYGVKD. The ends were cut back, 7 bases at V and 5 bases at J, with 14 bases in the middle. CDR3 coding DNA: TGTGCCATCAATGGACAAACGGCGACTGAAGCTTTCTTT. Translating gives CAINGQTATEAFF.